This TCR beta chain was observed in a study of OX40 agonist ivuxolimab in advanced cancers. Study-level background: Ivuxolimab, which targeted the costimulatory receptor OX40 (CD134), was an agonistic, fully human IgG2 monoclonal antibody. A male proportion of almost 85% and a mean age of approximately 55 years, ranging from about 23 to 79, were recorded for the dose-escalation cohort. Peripheral TCRbeta sequencing was intended to test whether TCR sequence diversity was altered and clonal T-cell expansion was caused by ivuxolimab. Prior anti-PD-1, anti-PD-L1 or anti-CTLA-4 therapy was permitted, and approximately 42% of dose-escalation patients had received checkpoint inhibitors. Of the roughly 53 patients in dose escalation, 19 had hepatocellular carcinoma, some 15 had melanoma, 9 had renal cell carcinoma and 9 had head and neck cancer. Partial responses occurred in three dose-escalation patients: two with cutaneous melanoma and one with hepatocellular carcinoma. Intravenous ivuxolimab was administered to patients every 2 weeks at six dose levels: 0.01, 0.1, 0.3, 1.5, 3 and 10 mg/kg. The paper reports the monotherapy dose-escalation portion (N of about 50 patients) of the phase I ivuxolimab trial. What the research found in general, with its limitations: On average, CD8+ T cells showed more expanded clones than CD4+ T cells after ivuxolimab. Low levels of normalized T-cell clonal expansion were also shown by some nonresponding patients. Antigen specificity was not determined for the clonally expanded peripheral T cells. In partial responders in the 0.1-3.0 mg/kg groups, normalized peripheral clonal expansion was found to be among the lowest, especially among CD8+ T cells. At doses of 0.1 to 3.0 mg/kg, clonal expansion of both CD4+ and CD8+ blood T cells was observed from baseline to week 6.

This clone is termed medium-sized (0.01 to 0.1%). The specificity of this receptor is unknown. One base away there is no much larger clone; base qualities are not given. Patients with autoimmune disease history or receiving systemic immunosuppression were excluded from the trial. Peripheral blood for TCR sequencing was collected from all dose cohorts at baseline, on cycle 4 day 1, and on cycle 7 day 1. The samples were taken from a phase I, first-in-human, multicenter, open-label dose-escalation trial of ivuxolimab. The trial enrolled adults with locally advanced or metastatic head and neck squamous cell, hepatocellular, melanoma or renal cell carcinoma. Before TCR sequencing, CD4+ T cells and CD8+ T cells were sorted from peripheral blood as separate populations. To sequence the TCRbeta CDR3 region, genomic DNA was isolated from the sorted cells. TCRbeta CDR3 regions were sequenced using the immunoSEQ Assay. TCRdb took over this immuneACCESS table, retaining in-frame rearrangements with V and J assigned. Such tables are incomplete; in checked studies, under half of the missing clones stem from an unresolved V gene, and the remainder is unexplained. For this sample the table gives about 60,000 clones, of which less than 95% were detected only once. The ten largest clonotypes hold 11% to 15% of the sample.

The CDR3 spans 15 residues, from the cysteine through the phenylalanine. Solely the CDR3 DNA is kept, with 45 bases framed from the first base. In the germline V gene, CDR1 corresponds to MGHDK and CDR2 to SYGVNS. For this chain, trimming is 3 bases at the V end and 10 bases at the J end, and the number of junction bases without a gene match is 10. The sequence derives from an adult with an advanced solid tumor such as melanoma, head and neck, liver or kidney cancer. In this chain, TRBV25-1 is recombined with TRBJ1-4; TRBD1 fits 8 bases in the junction. The source was CD4+ or CD8+ T cells sorted from blood, collected in a trial of the OX40 agonist ivuxolimab. The DNA sequence follows: TGTGCCAGCAGTGACGCCCCAGGGGGCTGGGGAAAACTGTTTTTT. It specifies CASSDAPGGWGKLFF. Extended through the reference TRBV25-1 and TRBJ1-4 proteins, this CDR3 yields the full variable domain: EADIYQTPRYLVIGTGKKITLECSQTMGHDKMYWYQQDPGMELHLIHYSYGVNSTEKGDLSSESTVSRIRTEHFPLTLESARPSHTSQYLCASSDAPGGWGKLFFGSGTQLSVL.